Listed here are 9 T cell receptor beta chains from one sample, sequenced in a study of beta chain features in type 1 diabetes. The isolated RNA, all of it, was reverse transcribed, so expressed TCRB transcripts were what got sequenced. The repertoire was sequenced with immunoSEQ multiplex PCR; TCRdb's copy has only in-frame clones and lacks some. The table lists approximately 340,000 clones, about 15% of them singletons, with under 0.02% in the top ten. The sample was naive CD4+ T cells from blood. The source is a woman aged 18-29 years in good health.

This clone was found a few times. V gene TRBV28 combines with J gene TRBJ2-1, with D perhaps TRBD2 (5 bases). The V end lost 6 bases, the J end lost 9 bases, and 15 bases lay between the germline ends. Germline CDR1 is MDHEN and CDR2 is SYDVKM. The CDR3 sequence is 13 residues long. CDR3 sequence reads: CASSLLDRGEQFF. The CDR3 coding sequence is TGTGCCAGCAGCCTATTAGACCGGGGTGAGCAGTTCTTC.

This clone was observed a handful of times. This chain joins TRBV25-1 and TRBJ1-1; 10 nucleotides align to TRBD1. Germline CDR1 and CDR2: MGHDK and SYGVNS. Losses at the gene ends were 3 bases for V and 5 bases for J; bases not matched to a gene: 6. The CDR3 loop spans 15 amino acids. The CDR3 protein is CASSETGGRGTEAFF. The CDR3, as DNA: TGTGCCAGCAGTGAGACAGGGGGCCGAGGAACTGAAGCTTTCTTT.

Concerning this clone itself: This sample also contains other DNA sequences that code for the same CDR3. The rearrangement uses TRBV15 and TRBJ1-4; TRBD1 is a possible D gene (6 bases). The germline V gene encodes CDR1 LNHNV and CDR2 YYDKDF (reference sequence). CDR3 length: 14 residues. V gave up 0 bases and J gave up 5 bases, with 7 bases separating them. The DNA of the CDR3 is TGTGCCACCAGCAGAGACAGGGGAAATGAAAAACTGTTTTTT. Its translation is CATSRDRGNEKLFF.

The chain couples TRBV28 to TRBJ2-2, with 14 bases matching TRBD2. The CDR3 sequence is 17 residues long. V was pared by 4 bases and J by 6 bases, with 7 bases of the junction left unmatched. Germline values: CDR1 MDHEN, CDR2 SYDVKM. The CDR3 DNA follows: TGTGCCAGCAGTTCGCCGGGACTAGCGGGAGTCGCCGGGGAGCTGTTTTTT. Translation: CASSSPGLAGVAGELFF.

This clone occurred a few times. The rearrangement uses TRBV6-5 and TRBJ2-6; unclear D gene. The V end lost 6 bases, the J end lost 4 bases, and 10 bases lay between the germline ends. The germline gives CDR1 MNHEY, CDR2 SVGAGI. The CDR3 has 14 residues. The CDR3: CASSLPSGANVLTF. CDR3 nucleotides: TGTGCCAGCAGCCTCCCGTCGGGGGCCAACGTCCTGACTTTC.

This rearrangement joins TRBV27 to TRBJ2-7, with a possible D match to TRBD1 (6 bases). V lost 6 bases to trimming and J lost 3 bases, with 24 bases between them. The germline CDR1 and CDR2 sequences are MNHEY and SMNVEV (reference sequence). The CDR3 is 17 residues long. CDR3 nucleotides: TGTGCCAGCAGCCGAACCCTACTACAGGGATCGGGCTACGAGCAGTACTTC. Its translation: CASSRTLLQGSGYEQYF.

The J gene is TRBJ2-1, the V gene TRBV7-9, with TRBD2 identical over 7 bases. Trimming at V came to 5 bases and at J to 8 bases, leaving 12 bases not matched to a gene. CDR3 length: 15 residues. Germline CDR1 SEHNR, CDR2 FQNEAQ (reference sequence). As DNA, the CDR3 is TGTGCCAGCAGCGGCTCGGGGGAGGGGTCCTATGAGCAGTTCTTC. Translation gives CASSGSGEGSYEQFF.

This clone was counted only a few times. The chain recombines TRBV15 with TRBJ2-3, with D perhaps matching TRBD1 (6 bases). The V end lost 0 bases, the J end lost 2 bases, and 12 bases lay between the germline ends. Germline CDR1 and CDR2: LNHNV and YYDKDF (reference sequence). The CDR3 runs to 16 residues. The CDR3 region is CATSREWGQSTDTQYF. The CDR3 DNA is TGTGCCACCAGCAGAGAATGGGGGCAGTCCACAGATACGCAGTATTTT.

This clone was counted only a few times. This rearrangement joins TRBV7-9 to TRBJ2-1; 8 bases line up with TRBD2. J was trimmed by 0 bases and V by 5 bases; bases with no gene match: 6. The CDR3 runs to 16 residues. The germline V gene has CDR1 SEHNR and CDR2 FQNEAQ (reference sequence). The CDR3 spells CASSPGGVVSYNEQFF. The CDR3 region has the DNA TGTGCCAGCAGCCCGGGAGGGGTGGTCTCCTACAATGAGCAGTTCTTC.